The 9 T cell receptor beta chains presented below share a single source sample, sequenced in a study of CXCR3-negative and CXCR3-positive naive CD8 T cells. The TRB cDNA libraries were prepared by 5' RACE with UMI labels. TCRdb re-analyzed the 5' RACE reads; it lists each CDR3 protein once, without DNA. In total, the table holds around 5,900 distinct CDR3 sequences. Sequenced sample: naive CXCR3- CD8+ T cells from blood. Subset specified: CD45RO-CCR7+CD27+CD95- naive CD8+ T cells lacking CXCR3 (TNR3-). These receptors were taken from a human donor in good health. Some clones in this sample may be carry-over from other donors' samples.

The V and J genes are TRBV6-2 or TRBV6-3 and TRBJ1-6. Germline V gives CDR1 MNHEY, CDR2 SVGEGT. The CDR3 contains 17 residues. The CDR3 here is CASSYSRAWGPNSPLHF.

The chain employs TRBV12-3 or TRBV12-4 and TRBJ2-1; there is no DNA to check the TCRdb D call of TRBD1. The CDR3 runs 15 residues. CDR3 residues: CASSKSRDGYNEQFF.

This clonotype is deemed medium-sized by its frequency. The V gene is TRBV5-1, the J gene TRBJ1-4. CDR1 and CDR2 from the germline V gene are SGHRS and YFSETQ. The CDR3 runs to 14 residues. CDR3 sequence: CASSYGRESEKLFF. The full variable domain, its missing parts supplied by reference TRBV5-1 and TRBJ1-4, is KAGVTQTPRYLIKTRGQQVTLSCSPISGHRSVSWYQQTPGQGLQFLFEYFSETQRNKGNFPGRFSGRQFSNSRSEMNVSTLELGDSALYLCASSYGRESEKLFFGSGTQLSVL.

This clonotype is medium-sized by frequency. The chain combines TRBV28 with TRBJ2-7; absent DNA, TCRdb's TRBD1 call cannot be checked. CDR3 length: 14 residues. Germline CDR1 and CDR2: MDHEN and SYDVKM. The CDR3 is CASRGGLPLDEQYF.

The chain is built from TRBV7-7 and TRBJ1-1. Germline V CDR1 and CDR2: SSHAT, FNYEAQ (reference sequence). There are 21 residues in the CDR3. The CDR3 sequence: CASSLPTGPMALMGGNTEAFF.

This clonotype is medium-sized by frequency. J is TRBJ2-7 and V is TRBV6-6; TCRdb lists TRBD1, though no DNA is available to test this call. Germline values: CDR1 MNHNY, CDR2 SVGAGI (reference sequence). CDR3 length equals 13 residues. The CDR3 reads CASSPGQAWGQYF.

In terms of frequency, this clonotype is medium-sized. V is TRBV29-1 and J is TRBJ2-2; TCRdb's D call, TRBD2, is unchecked because there is no DNA. CDR1 is SQVTM, CDR2 ANQGSEA, per germline. The CDR3 sequence is 11 residues long. This CDR3 is CSIGLLGELFF.

According to its frequency, this clonotype is medium-sized. The chain links TRBV2 to TRBJ2-7. The CDR3 length is 11 residues. CDR1 SNHLY and CDR2 FYNNEI come from the germline V gene. The CDR3 here is CASSYDVEQYF.

Frequency places this clonotype as medium-sized. The chain recombines TRBV12-3 or TRBV12-4 with TRBJ1-1. The CDR3 is 14 amino acids. CDR3 sequence reads: CASSLRGLNTEAFF.